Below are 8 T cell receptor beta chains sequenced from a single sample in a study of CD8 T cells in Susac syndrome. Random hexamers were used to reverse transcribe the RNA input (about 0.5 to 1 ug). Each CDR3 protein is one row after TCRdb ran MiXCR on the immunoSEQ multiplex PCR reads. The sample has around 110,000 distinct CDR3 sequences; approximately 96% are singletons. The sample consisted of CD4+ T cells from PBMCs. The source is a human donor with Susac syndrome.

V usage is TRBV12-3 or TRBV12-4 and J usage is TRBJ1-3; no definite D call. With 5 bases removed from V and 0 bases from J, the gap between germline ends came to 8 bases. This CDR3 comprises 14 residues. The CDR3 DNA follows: TGTGCCAGCAGTCGTGATATCTCTGGAAACACCATATATTTT. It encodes CASSRDISGNTIYF.

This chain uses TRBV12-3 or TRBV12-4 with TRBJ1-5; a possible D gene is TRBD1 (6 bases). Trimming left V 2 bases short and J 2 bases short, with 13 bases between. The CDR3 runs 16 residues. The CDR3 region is CASSLKAPGGNQPQHF. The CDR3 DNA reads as TGTGCCAGCAGTTTAAAAGCTCCAGGGGGCAATCAGCCCCAGCATTTT.

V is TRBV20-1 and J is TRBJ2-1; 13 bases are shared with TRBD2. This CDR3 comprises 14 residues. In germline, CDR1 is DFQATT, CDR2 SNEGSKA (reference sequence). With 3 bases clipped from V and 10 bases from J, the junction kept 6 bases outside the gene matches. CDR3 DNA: TGCAGTGCTAGGATGGGACTAGCGGGACGGGAGCAGTTCTTC. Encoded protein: CSARMGLAGREQFF.

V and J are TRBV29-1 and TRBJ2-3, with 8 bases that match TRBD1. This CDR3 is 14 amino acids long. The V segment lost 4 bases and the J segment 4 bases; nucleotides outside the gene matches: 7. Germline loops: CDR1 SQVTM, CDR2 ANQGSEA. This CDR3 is CSVAAGQVSDTQYF. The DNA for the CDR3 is TGCAGCGTTGCGGCGGGACAGGTCTCAGATACGCAGTATTTT.

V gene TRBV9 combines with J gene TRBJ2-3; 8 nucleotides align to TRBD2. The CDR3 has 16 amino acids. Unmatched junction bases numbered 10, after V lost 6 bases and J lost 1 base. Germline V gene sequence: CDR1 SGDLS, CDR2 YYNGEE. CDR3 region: CASNSKREGRTDTQYF. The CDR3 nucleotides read TGTGCCAGCAACTCGAAACGGGAGGGCCGCACAGATACGCAGTATTTT.

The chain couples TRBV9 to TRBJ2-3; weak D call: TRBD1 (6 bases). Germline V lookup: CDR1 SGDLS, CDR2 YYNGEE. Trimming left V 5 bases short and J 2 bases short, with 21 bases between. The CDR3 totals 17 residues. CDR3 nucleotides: TGTGCCAGCAGTCCATCGGCAGGCAGGGGTCTCACAGATACGCAGTATTTT. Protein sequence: CASSPSAGRGLTDTQYF.

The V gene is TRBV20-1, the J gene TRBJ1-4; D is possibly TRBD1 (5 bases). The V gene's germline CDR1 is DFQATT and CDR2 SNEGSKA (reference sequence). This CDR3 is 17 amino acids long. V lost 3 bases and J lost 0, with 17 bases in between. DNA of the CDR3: TGCAGTGCTAGCAACCGGGGGACCGGGGCAACTAATGAAAAACTGTTTTTT. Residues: CSASNRGTGATNEKLFF.

The CDR3, as DNA: TGTGCCAGCAGCCACCTACGGGTCCCCACCGGGGAGCTGTTTTTT. Translating gives CASSHLRVPTGELFF. J is TRBJ2-2 and V is TRBV5-6; D not resolved. Trimming stripped 4 bases from V and 4 bases from J, with 14 bases between. The CDR3 runs to 15 residues. The germline V gene encodes CDR1 SGHDT and CDR2 YYEEEE.